This T cell receptor (beta chain) was observed in a study of OX40 agonist ivuxolimab in advanced cancers. Study-wide background: Patients were given ivuxolimab, an antibody that agonizes OX40 (CD134). The eligibility criteria allowed prior anti-PD-1, anti-PD-L1 or anti-CTLA-4 therapy, and 40% had some. Study-wide results and limits: Patients with a partial response at 0.1-3.0 mg/kg had among the lowest clonal expansion. Clones of CD4+ and CD8+ blood T cells grew by week 6 at doses of 0.1 to 3.0 mg/kg.

Details on this clone: Its antigen remains unidentified.

TCRdb's copy holds only in-frame clones and misses some; the assay was immunoSEQ multiplex PCR. The table has 61,000 or so clones, approximately 90% seen once; the top ten hold 1.2%. The TCR originated in an adult with an advanced solid tumor such as melanoma, head and neck, liver or kidney cancer. This specimen consisted of CD4+ or CD8+ T cells sorted from blood, obtained in a trial of the OX40 agonist ivuxolimab.

The CDR3 spells CASSRGDTIGPQHF. The CDR3 DNA is TGTGCCAGCAGCCGTGGGGACACCATTGGGCCCCAGCATTTT. The chain joins TRBV9 to TRBJ1-5; D possibly corresponds to TRBD1 (6 bases). Per the germline V gene, CDR1 is SGDLS and CDR2 is YYNGEE. Between the trimmed V and J ends, which lost 4 bases and 9 bases, there was a span of 17 bases. The CDR3 consists of 14 residues.